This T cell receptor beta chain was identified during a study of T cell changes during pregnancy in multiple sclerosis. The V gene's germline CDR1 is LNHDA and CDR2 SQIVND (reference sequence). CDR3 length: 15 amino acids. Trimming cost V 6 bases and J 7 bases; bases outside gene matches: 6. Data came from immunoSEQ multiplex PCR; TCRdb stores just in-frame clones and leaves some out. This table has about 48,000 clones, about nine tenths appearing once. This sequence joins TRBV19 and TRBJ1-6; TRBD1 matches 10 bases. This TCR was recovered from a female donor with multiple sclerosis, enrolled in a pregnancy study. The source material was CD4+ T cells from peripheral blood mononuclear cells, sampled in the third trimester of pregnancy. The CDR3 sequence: CASRGQGRENSPLHF. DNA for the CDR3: TGTGCCAGTAGGGGACAGGGGAGAGAAAATTCACCCCTCCACTTT. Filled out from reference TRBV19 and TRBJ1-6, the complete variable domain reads DGGITQSPKYLFRKEGQNVTLSCEQNLNHDAMYWYRQDPGQGLRLIYYSQIVNDFQKGDIAEGYSVSREKKESFPLTVTSAQKNPTAFYLCASRGQGRENSPLHFGNGTRLTVT.